The sequence of this T cell receptor (beta chain) was determined in a study of T-cell memory formation after mild COVID-19. The overall study: In these data, TCR clusters were largely donor specific.

The CDR3 extends over 13 amino acids. With 1 base removed from V and 8 bases from J, the gap between germline ends came to 9 bases. Germline CDR1 reads LGHDT; CDR2 reads YNNKEL (reference sequence). TCRdb used MiXCR to reprocess the 5' RACE reads, holding one entry per CDR3 protein. The profile covers 55,000 to 70,000 distinct CDR3 sequences, with about 30% appearing a single time and about 40% taken by the ten largest. Concerning this clonotype itself: Its antigen remains unknown.

General study results and limits: Pre-infection memory contained some responding clones, which suggested that cross-reactive memory had joined. The authors did not confirm SARS-CoV-2 specificity of second-wave clones peaking day 37. CM and EM subsets held most contracting CD4+ clones; EMRA held CD8+ ones.

The specimen was PBMCs or a T cell subset sorted from them (not recorded which). V gene TRBV3-1 combines with J gene TRBJ2-1; D gene unclear. The sequence derives from a man aged 18 to 29 who had mild COVID-19 (a few samples of this study predate the infection). Cell type and time point are not known. The CDR3: CASSQAGRDEQFF. The CDR3 DNA follows: TGTGCCAGCAGCCAAGCAGGACGGGATGAGCAGTTCTTC.